Listed below are T cell receptor beta chains from one sample, sequenced in a study of cytomegalovirus exposure and HLA in healthy donors. Clones were read by immunoSEQ multiplex PCR, and TCRdb kept only the in-frame ones, dropping some. The data contain roughly 100,000 clones, about 85% of them singletons. The sequenced sample consisted of PBMCs. Source of these receptors: a man between 18 and 29 years old in good health and CMV-seropositive. The CDR3 runs from the conserved cysteine through the conserved F or W. A D gene is named only where the DNA matches it firmly. Only some rows state a clone size, as once, few, many or a class for expanded clones.

len: 15
d_gene: .
v_gene: TRBV19
j_gene: TRBJ1-4
abundance: .
CDR3aa: CASSIVGDGSEKLFF
CDR3nt: TGTGCCAGTAGTATAGTCGGCGACGGGAGTGAAAAACTGTTTTTT

len: 14
d_gene: .
v_gene: TRBV28
j_gene: TRBJ1-4
abundance: few
CDR3aa: CASSRLVVGEKLFF
CDR3nt: TGTGCCAGCAGTCGTTTGGTGGTTGGCGAAAAACTGTTTTTT

len: 14
d_gene: .
v_gene: TRBV2
j_gene: TRBJ2-3
abundance: .
CDR3aa: CATGVTASTDTQYF
CDR3nt: TGTGCCACTGGAGTCACGGCTAGCACAGATACGCAGTATTTT

len: 12
d_gene: .
v_gene: TRBV6-6
j_gene: TRBJ2-1
abundance: .
CDR3aa: CASSYSAYEQFF
CDR3nt: TGTGCCAGCAGTTACTCCGCGTATGAGCAGTTCTTC

len: 15
d_gene: TRBD2
v_gene: TRBV6-5
j_gene: TRBJ2-1
abundance: .
CDR3aa: CASHVGLAVRGEQFF
CDR3nt: TGTGCCAGTCACGTCGGACTAGCGGTTAGGGGTGAGCAGTTCTTC

len: 13
d_gene: TRBD2
v_gene: TRBV11-2
j_gene: TRBJ2-5
abundance: .
CDR3aa: CASASGQVETQYF
CDR3nt: TGTGCCAGCGCTAGCGGCCAGGTCGAGACCCAGTACTTC

len: 17
d_gene: .
v_gene: TRBV2
j_gene: TRBJ2-5
abundance: .
CDR3aa: CASREVGRDSNSETQYF
CDR3nt: TGTGCCAGCAGGGAAGTCGGCCGGGACTCAAATTCAGAGACCCAGTACTTC

len: 17
d_gene: .
v_gene: TRBV5-6
j_gene: TRBJ2-7
abundance: .
CDR3aa: CASSQLGSTVLLYEQYF
CDR3nt: TGTGCCAGCAGCCAATTGGGTAGTACAGTTCTATTGTACGAGCAGTACTTC

len: 15
d_gene: .
v_gene: TRBV11-2
j_gene: TRBJ2-1
abundance: .
CDR3aa: CASSSPMGALNEQFF
CDR3nt: TGTGCCAGCAGCTCTCCTATGGGGGCTCTCAATGAGCAGTTCTTC

len: 14
d_gene: TRBD1
v_gene: TRBV19
j_gene: TRBJ2-7
abundance: .
CDR3aa: CASSQVQGAYEQYF
CDR3nt: TGTGCCAGTAGCCAAGTACAGGGGGCCTACGAGCAGTACTTC

len: 15
d_gene: TRBD2
v_gene: TRBV4-2
j_gene: TRBJ2-7
abundance: .
CDR3aa: CASSQLAGDLYEQYF
CDR3nt: TGTGCCAGCAGCCAACTAGCGGGAGACCTATACGAGCAGTACTTC

len: 16
d_gene: TRBD1
v_gene: TRBV10-1
j_gene: TRBJ2-7
abundance: .
CDR3aa: CASSDFGQAAIHEQYF
CDR3nt: TGCGCCAGCAGTGACTTCGGACAGGCTGCTATCCACGAGCAGTACTTC

len: 15
d_gene: TRBD2
v_gene: TRBV6-4
j_gene: TRBJ2-1
abundance: few
CDR3aa: CASSDGLAGNNEQFF
CDR3nt: TGTGCCAGCAGTGATGGACTAGCGGGGAACAATGAGCAGTTCTTC

len: 15
d_gene: TRBD2
v_gene: TRBV30
j_gene: TRBJ2-1
abundance: .
CDR3aa: CACSSPGLAYNEQFF
CDR3nt: TGTGCCTGTTCCTCTCCGGGACTAGCCTACAATGAGCAGTTCTTC

len: 11
d_gene: TRBD2
v_gene: TRBV10-3
j_gene: TRBJ2-5
abundance: .
CDR3aa: CACRGGETQYF
CDR3nt: TGTGCCTGCCGCGGGGGAGAGACCCAGTACTTC